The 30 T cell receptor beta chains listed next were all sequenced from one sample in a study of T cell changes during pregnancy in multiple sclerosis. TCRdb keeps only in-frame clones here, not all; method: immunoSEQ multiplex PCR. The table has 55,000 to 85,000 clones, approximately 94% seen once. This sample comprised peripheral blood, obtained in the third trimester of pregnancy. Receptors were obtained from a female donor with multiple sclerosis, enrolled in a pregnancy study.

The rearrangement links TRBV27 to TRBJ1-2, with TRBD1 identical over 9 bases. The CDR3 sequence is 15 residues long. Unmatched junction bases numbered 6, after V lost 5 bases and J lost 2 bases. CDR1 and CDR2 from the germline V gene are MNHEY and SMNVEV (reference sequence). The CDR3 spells CASSISGTGNYGYTF. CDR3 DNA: TGTGCCAGCAGTATCTCAGGGACAGGGAACTATGGCTACACCTTC.

CDR3 bases: TGTGCCAGCAGCCCGAACACAGATTTAGCGGGGATAAGGTCATTGACCCAGTACTTC. Its protein product is CASSPNTDLAGIRSLTQYF. V usage is TRBV7-9 and J usage is TRBJ2-5; 8 bases are shared with TRBD2. The CDR3 covers 19 residues. The junction had 24 bases not matched to a gene; V was cut back by 5 bases and J by 7 bases. CDR1 and CDR2 from the germline V gene are SEHNR and FQNEAQ (reference sequence).

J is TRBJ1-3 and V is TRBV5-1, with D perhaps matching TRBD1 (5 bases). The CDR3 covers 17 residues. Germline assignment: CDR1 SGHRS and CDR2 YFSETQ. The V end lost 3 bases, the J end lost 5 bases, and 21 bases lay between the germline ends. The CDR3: CASSSFGGEKGRNTIYF. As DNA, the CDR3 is TGCGCCAGCAGCTCCTTCGGAGGGGAAAAAGGAAGAAACACCATATATTTT.

The CDR3 reads CASTLGANRAGETQYF. In nucleotides, the CDR3 is TGTGCCAGCACCCTGGGGGCCAACAGGGCCGGGGAGACCCAGTACTTC. The rearrangement uses TRBV2 and TRBJ2-5; maybe TRBD1 (6 bases). The V end was cut by 7 bases, the J end by 5 bases, with 23 bases between. CDR3 length: 16 amino acids. Germline CDR1 reads SNHLY; CDR2 reads FYNNEI.

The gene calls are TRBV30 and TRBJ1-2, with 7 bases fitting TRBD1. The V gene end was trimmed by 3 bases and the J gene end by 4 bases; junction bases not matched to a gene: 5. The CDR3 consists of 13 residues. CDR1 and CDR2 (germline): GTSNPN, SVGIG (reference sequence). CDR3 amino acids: CAWSRQGLYGYTF. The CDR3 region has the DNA TGTGCCTGGAGCCGACAGGGCCTCTATGGCTACACCTTC.

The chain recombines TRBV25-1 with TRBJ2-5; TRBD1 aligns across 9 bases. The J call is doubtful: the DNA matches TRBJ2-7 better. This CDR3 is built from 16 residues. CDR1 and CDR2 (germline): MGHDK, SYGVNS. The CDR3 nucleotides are TGTGCCAGCAGTGAATTTGGACAGGGGATCTCCTACGAGCAGTACTTC. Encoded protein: CASSEFGQGISYEQYF.

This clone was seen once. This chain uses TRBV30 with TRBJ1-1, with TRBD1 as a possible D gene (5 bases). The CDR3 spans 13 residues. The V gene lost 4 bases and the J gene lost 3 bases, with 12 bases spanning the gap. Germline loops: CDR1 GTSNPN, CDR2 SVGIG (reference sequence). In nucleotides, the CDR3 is TGTGCCTGGACCGGGGGGATGGACACTGAAGCTTTCTTT. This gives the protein CAWTGGMDTEAFF.

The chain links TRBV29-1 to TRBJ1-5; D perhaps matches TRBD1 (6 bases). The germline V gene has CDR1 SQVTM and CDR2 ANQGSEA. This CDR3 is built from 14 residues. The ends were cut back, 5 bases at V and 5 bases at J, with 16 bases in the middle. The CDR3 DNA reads TGCAGCGTTAAGGGGATGGCAGGGGATCAGCCCCAGCATTTT. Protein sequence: CSVKGMAGDQPQHF. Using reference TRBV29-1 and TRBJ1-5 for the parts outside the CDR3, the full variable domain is SAVISQKPSRDICQRGTSLTIQCQVDSQVTMMFWYRQQPGQSLTLIATANQGSEATYESGFVIDKFPISRPNLTFSTLTVSNMSPEDSSIYLCSVKGMAGDQPQHFGDGTRLSIL.

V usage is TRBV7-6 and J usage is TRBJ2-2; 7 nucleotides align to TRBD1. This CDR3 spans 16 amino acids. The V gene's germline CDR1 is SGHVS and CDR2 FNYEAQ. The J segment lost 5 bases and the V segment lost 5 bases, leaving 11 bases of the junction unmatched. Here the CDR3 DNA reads TGTGCCAGCAGCGCCAGACAGGGCGTCTCGACCGGGGAGCTGTTTTTT. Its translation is CASSARQGVSTGELFF. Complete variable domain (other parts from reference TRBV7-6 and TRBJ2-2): GAGVSQSPRYKVTKRGQDVALRCDPISGHVSLYWYRQALGQGPEFLTYFNYEAQQDKSGLPNDRFSAERPEGSISTLTIQRTEQRDSAMYRCASSARQGVSTGELFFGEGSRLTVL.

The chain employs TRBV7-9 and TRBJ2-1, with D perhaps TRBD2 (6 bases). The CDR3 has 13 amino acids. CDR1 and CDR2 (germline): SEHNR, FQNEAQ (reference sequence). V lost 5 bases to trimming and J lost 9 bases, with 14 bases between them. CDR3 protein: CASSRESGFEQFF. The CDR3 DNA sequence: TGTGCCAGCAGCCGGGAGAGCGGTTTTGAGCAGTTCTTC.

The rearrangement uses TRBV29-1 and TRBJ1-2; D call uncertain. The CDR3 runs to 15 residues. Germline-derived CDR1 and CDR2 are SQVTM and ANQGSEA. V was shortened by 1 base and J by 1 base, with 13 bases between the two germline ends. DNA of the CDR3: TGCAGCGTTGAAGTCCGGCCGGGGATTAACTATGGCTACACCTTC. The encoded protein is CSVEVRPGINYGYTF.

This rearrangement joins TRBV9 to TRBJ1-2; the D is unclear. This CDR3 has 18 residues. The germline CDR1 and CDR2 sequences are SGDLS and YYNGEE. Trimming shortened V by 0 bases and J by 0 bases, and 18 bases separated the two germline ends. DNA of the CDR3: TGTGCCAGCAGCGTAGATATACGTCGGAGTACACCTAACTATGGCTACACCTTC. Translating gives CASSVDIRRSTPNYGYTF.

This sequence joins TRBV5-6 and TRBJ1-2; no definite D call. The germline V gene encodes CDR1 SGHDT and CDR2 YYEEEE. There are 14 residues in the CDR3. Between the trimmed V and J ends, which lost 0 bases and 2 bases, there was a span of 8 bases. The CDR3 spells CASSLGSRNYGYTF. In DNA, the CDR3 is TGTGCCAGCAGCTTGGGGTCCAGGAACTATGGCTACACCTTC.

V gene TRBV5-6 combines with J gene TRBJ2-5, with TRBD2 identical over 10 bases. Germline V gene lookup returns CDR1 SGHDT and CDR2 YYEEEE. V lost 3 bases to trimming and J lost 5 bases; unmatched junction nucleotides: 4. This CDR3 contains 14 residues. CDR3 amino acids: CASSSGLAKETQYF. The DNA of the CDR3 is TGTGCCAGCAGCTCGGGACTAGCGAAGGAGACCCAGTACTTC.

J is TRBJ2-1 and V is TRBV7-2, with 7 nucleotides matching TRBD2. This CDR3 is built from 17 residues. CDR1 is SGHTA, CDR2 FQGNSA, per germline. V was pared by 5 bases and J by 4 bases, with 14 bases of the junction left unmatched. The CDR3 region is CASSLSASGSPYNEQFF. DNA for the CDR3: TGTGCCAGCAGCCTAAGTGCTAGCGGTTCTCCTTACAATGAGCAGTTCTTC.

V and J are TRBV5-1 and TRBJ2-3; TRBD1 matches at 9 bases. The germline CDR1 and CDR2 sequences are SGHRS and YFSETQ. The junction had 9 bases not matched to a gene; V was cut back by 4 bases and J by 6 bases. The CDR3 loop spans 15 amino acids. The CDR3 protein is CASSVWTGERDTQYF. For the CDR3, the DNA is TGCGCCAGCAGCGTGTGGACAGGGGAGAGGGATACGCAGTATTTT.

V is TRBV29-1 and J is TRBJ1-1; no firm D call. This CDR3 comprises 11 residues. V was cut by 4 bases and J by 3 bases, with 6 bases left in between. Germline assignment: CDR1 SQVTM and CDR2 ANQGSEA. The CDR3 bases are TGCAGCGTTGTACAGCACACTGAAGCTTTCTTT. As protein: CSVVQHTEAFF.

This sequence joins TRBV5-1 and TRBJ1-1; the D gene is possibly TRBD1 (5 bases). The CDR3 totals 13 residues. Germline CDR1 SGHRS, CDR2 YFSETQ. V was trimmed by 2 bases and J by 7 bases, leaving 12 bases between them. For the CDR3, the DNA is TGCGCCAGCAGCTTAGGAGGGGCGATTGAAGCTTTCTTT. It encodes CASSLGGAIEAFF.

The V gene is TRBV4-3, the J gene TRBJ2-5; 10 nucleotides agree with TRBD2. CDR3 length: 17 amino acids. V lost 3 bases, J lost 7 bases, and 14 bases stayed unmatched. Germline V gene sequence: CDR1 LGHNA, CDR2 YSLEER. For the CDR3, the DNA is TGCGCCAGCAGCCAGGTGCGGGGACTAGCGTCGAGCGGGACCCAGTACTTC. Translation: CASSQVRGLASSGTQYF.

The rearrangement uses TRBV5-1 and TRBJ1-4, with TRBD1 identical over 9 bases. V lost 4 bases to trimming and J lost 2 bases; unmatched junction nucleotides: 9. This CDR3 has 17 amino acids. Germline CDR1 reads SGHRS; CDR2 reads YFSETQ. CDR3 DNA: TGCGCCAGCAGCGTCCCCGGGACAGGGACCACTAATGAAAAACTGTTTTTT. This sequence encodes CASSVPGTGTTNEKLFF.

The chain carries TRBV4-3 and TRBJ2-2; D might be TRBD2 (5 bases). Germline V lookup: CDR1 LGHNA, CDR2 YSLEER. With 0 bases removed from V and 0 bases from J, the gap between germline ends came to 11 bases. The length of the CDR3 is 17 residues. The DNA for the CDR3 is TGCGCCAGCAGCCAAGACCCCGCGGGCGCGAACACCGGGGAGCTGTTTTTT. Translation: CASSQDPAGANTGELFF.

The DNA for the CDR3 is TGTGCCAGTAGTCCCTCACTGGTAGTGAGCTCCTACGAGCAGTACTTC. As protein: CASSPSLVVSSYEQYF. The chain employs TRBV19 and TRBJ2-7, with D unresolved. CDR1 and CDR2 from the germline V gene are LNHDA and SQIVND (reference sequence). V lost 5 bases, J lost 0 bases, and 17 bases lay in between. The length of the CDR3 is 16 residues.

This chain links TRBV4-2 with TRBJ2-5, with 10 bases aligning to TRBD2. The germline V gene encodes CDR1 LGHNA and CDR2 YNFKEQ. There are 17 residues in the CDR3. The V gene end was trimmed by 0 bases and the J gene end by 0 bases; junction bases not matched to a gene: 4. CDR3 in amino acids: CASSQELAGLYQETQYF. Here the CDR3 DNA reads TGTGCCAGCAGCCAAGAACTAGCGGGGTTGTACCAAGAGACCCAGTACTTC.

CDR3 sequence (DNA): TGTGCCAGTAGCCCTACAGGGGCCGGGGAGCTGTTTTTT. Amino acids: CASSPTGAGELFF. The rearrangement uses TRBV19 and TRBJ2-2; 7 bases are a match to TRBD1. CDR1 and CDR2 (germline): LNHDA, SQIVND (reference sequence). The CDR3 sequence is 13 residues long. The trim removed 6 bases at V and 6 bases at J, leaving 4 bases unmatched. Drawing the rest from reference TRBV19 and TRBJ2-2, the complete variable domain is DGGITQSPKYLFRKEGQNVTLSCEQNLNHDAMYWYRQDPGQGLRLIYYSQIVNDFQKGDIAEGYSVSREKKESFPLTVTSAQKNPTAFYLCASSPTGAGELFFGEGSRLTVL.

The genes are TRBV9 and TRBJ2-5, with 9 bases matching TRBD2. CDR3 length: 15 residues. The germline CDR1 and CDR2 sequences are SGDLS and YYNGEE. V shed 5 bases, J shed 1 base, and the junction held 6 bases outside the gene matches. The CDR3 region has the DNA TGTGCCAGCAGGGCGGGAGGGGGACTCCAAGAGACCCAGTACTTC. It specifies CASRAGGGLQETQYF.

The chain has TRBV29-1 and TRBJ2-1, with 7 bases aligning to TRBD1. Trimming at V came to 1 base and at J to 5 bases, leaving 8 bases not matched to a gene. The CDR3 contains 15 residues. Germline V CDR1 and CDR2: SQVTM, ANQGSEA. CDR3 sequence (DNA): TGCAGCGTTGAAGCACCCAGGGGGACGAACAATGAGCAGTTCTTC. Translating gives CSVEAPRGTNNEQFF.

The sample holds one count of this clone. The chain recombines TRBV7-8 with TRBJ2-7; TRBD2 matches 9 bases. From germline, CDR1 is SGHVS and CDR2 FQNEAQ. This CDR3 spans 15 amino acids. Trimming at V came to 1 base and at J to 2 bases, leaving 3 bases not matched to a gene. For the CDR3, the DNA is TGTGCCAGCAGCTTAGAGCGGGGGGACACCTACGAGCAGTACTTC. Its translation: CASSLERGDTYEQYF.

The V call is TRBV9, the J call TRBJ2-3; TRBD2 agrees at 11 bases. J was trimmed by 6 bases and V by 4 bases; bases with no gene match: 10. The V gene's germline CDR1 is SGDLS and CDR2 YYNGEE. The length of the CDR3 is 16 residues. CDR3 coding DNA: TGTGCCAGCAGCTATCCTAGCGGGGGGTCCGGGGATACGCAGTATTTT. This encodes CASSYPSGGSGDTQYF.

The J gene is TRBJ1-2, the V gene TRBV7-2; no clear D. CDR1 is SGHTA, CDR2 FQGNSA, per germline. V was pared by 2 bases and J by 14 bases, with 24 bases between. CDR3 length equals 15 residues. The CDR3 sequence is CASSLSLAILTAWTF. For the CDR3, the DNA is TGTGCCAGCAGCTTAAGTCTGGCCATCTTGACTGCTTGGACCTTC.

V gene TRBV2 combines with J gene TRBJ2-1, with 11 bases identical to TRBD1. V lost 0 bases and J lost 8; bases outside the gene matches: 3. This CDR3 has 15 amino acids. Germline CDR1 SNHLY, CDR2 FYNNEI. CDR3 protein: CASSEAGTGGDEQFF. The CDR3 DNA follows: TGTGCCAGCAGTGAAGCCGGGACAGGGGGGGATGAGCAGTTCTTC.